Listed here are 7 T cell receptor beta chains from one sample, sequenced in a study of post-analysis software for immune sequencing data. Points from the study as a whole: Patients carried roughly five TRBV segments more frequently than controls did, and TRBV5-6, TRBV5-1 and TRBV20-1 were among them.

These receptors have no known antigen. Unique molecular identifiers featured in each of the TCR beta cDNA libraries. Via MiXCR, TCRdb re-called the PCR reads, giving one row per CDR3 protein. The data contain roughly 670,000 distinct CDR3 sequences, around 60% of them seen just once; the ten biggest clones take up about 11%. The sequenced sample consisted of blood. The receptor set was obtained from a girl aged 2-9 years with multiple sclerosis.

This chain connects TRBV3-1 to TRBJ2-1, with 9 bases lining up with TRBD2. The germline CDR1 and CDR2 sequences are LGHDT and YNNKEL (reference sequence). This CDR3 has 12 residues. With V trimmed by 5 bases and J by 14 bases, 7 bases remained unmatched. In DNA form, the CDR3 reads TGTGCCAGCAGCTTAGCGGGAGCGAGGGAGTTCTTC. Residues: CASSLAGAREFF.

The gene calls are TRBV27 and TRBJ1-2; D possibly corresponds to TRBD1 (5 bases). V lost 4 bases to trimming and J lost 7 bases, with 13 bases between them. The V gene's germline CDR1 is MNHEY and CDR2 SMNVEV (reference sequence). This CDR3 is 13 amino acids long. This CDR3 is CASSSQGLLGYTF. DNA for the CDR3: TGTGCCAGCAGTTCGCAGGGATTGCTTGGCTACACCTTC.

V usage is TRBV5-1 and J usage is TRBJ2-7; 11 bases agree with TRBD2. The DNA end favors TRBJ2-5, so the J call may be wrong. The CDR3 is 16 residues long. Germline lookup yields CDR1 SGHRS and CDR2 YFSETQ. This CDR3 reads CASSWKLAGDQETQYF. In DNA, the CDR3 is TGCGCCAGCAGCTGGAAACTAGCGGGGGACCAAGAGACCCAGTACTTC.

This clonotype was counted a few times. V gene TRBV7-2 combines with J gene TRBJ2-1, with TRBD1 matching over 9 bases. Trimming removed 3 bases from V and 7 bases from J; junction bases left unmatched: 7. The CDR3 is 15 residues long. From germline, CDR1 is SGHTA and CDR2 FQGNSA. The CDR3 here is CASSFPGQGNNEQFF. In nucleotides, the CDR3 is TGTGCCAGCAGCTTCCCGGGACAGGGAAATAATGAGCAGTTCTTC.

The J gene is TRBJ2-5, the V gene TRBV28; 10 bases agree with TRBD2. The CDR3 is 15 residues long. With 7 bases clipped from V and 7 bases from J, the junction kept 12 bases outside the gene matches. CDR1 and CDR2 from the germline V gene are MDHEN and SYDVKM. The CDR3 DNA is TGTGCCAGCAATCCTAAACTAGCGGGGCTCAGGACCCAGTACTTC. Protein sequence: CASNPKLAGLRTQYF.

CDR3 region: CSARTATAEQFF. The DNA for the CDR3 is TGCAGTGCCCGGACGGCTACGGCCGAGCAGTTCTTC. The chain combines TRBV20-1 with TRBJ2-1; D remains unclear. The V end was cut by 6 bases, the J end by 10 bases, with 16 bases between. Germline CDR1 DFQATT, CDR2 SNEGSKA (reference sequence). This CDR3 has 12 residues.

The gene calls are TRBV12-3 or TRBV12-4 and TRBJ2-3; TRBD2 matches 9 bases. J gave up 2 bases and V 5 bases, and 2 bases lay outside the gene matches. The CDR3 loop spans 14 amino acids. The CDR3 is CASSPSGITDTQYF. In DNA, the CDR3 is TGTGCCAGCAGTCCTAGCGGGATCACAGATACGCAGTATTTT.